This T cell receptor beta chain was profiled in a study of cytotoxic CD8 clonotypes in ibrutinib-treated CLL (dated by TCRdb to the early 2020s). About the investigation overall: In this cohort, about 15 patients were treatment-naive and some 10 were relapsed/refractory, while under 18 had unmutated IGHV. Partial responses were observed in about 24 patients and complete responses in 2; after a median follow-up of roughly 62 months, remission was maintained in about 15 patients and progression was observed in approximately 12. Response samples were obtained after a median of around eleven months of treatment, with a range of about 6 to 36 months. An average of approximately 260,000 productive templates and tens of thousands of productive rearrangements was obtained per sample. Longitudinal samples were available for about 30% of the 86 trial participants. Cryopreserved peripheral blood mononuclear cells were collected at three points: before therapy, at response, and at either sustained remission or disease progression. Broad study findings and their caveats: Public clonotypes were rare and either shrank or stayed stable during treatment, and the rise in clonality at ibrutinib response reflected expansion of private clonotypes. An increase in clonality was observed at ibrutinib response, with clonality remaining stable during sustained remission and falling back toward baseline at progression. Baseline clonality exceeded that of age-matched healthy donors and correlated strongly with circulating CD8+ T-cell counts. Sampling times were not matched between patients in sustained remission and patients whose disease was progressing, and lymph node repertoires were not examined.

Each clonotype received, on average, approximately 9.9x coverage in deep resolution sequencing performed on a MiSeq, where the target depth lay between 1 in 1 million and 1 in 200,000 T cells. The immunoSEQ hsTCRB Kit was used to generate TCR beta libraries. The paper's data handling went like this. ImmunoSEQ Data Assistant and ImmunoSEQ Analyzer were used for data analysis, and V, D and J genes were assigned according to IMGT definitions. Clonality, which ranges from 0 to 1, was calculated as one minus the normalized Shannon entropy of productive rearrangement frequencies. Only overrepresented clonotypes making up at least 0.05% of each patient's repertoire were included in the public clonotype analysis. More than ten repertoires from age-matched healthy donors, obtained from immuneACCESS, served as clonality controls. TCRdb mirrors the immuneACCESS table, restricted to in-frame sequences. Some clones are absent from its copies; in checked studies, under half trace to an unresolved V gene, and the reason for the others is unknown. That table is the source of V, J and clone size, and D and trimming were worked out from the DNA. The sample table holds approximately 15,000 clones, of which roughly 66% were seen once. The ten largest clones take up about 12% of the sample.

In this sample, this clone turned up once. Its antigen is unknown. Per-nucleotide qualities are absent, and no much larger clonotype sits a single base away. Approximately 2 micrograms of genomic DNA were extracted from cryopreserved PBMCs for TCR beta library preparation. Longitudinal blood samples from CLL patients receiving ibrutinib monotherapy were subjected to high-throughput TCR beta sequencing. The patients were enrolled in a single-center, open-label phase 2 trial of ibrutinib monotherapy. The input for sequencing was PBMCs, taken before ibrutinib treatment. The receptor was derived from a human donor with chronic lymphocytic leukemia.

DNA sequence: TGTGCCAGCAGCTTGGATAGGAAACTAGCGGGAGTTTACGAGCAGTACTTC. It specifies CASSLDRKLAGVYEQYF. The rearranged chain carries TRBV7-9 and TRBJ2-7; TRBD2 agrees with 11 junctional bases. Ends trimmed: V by 3 bases, J by 4 bases; bases unmatched to a gene: 11. From the cysteine up to the phenylalanine, the CDR3 has a length of 17 residues. The entry retains the CDR3 DNA only, 51 bases that are in frame from base 1. Based on the germline V gene (reference sequence), the CDR1 and CDR2 sequences are SEHNR and FQNEAQ. With all but the CDR3 taken from the reference TRBV7-9 and TRBJ2-7 genes, the full variable domain is: DTGVSQNPRHKITKRGQNVTFRCDPISEHNRLYWYRQTLGQGPEFLTYFQNEAQLEKSRLLSDRFSAERPKGSFSTLEIQRTEQGDSAMYLCASSLDRKLAGVYEQYFGPGTRLTVT.